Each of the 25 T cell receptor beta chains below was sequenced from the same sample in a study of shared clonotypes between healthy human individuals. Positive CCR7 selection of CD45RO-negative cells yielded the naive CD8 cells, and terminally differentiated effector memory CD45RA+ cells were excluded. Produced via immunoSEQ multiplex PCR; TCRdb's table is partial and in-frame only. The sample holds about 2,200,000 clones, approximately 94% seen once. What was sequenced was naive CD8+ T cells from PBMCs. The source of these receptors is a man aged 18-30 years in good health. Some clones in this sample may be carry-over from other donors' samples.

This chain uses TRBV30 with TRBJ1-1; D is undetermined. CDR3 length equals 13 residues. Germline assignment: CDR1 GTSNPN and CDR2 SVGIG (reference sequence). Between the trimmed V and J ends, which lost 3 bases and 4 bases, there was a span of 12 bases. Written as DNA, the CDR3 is TGTGCCTGGAGGGGCGCCCGGGGCACTGAAGCTTTCTTT. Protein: CAWRGARGTEAFF.

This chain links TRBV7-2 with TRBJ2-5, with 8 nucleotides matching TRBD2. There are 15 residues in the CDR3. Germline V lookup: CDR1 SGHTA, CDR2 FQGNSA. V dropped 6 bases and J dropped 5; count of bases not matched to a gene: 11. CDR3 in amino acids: CASSHREGGGETQYF. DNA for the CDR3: TGTGCCAGCAGTCACCGGGAGGGCGGCGGGGAGACCCAGTACTTC.

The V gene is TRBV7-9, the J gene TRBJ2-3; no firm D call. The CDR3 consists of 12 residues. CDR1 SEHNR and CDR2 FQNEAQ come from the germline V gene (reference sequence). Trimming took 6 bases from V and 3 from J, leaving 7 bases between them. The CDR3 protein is CASRAMTDTQYF. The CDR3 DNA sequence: TGTGCCAGCAGGGCTATGACAGATACGCAGTATTTT. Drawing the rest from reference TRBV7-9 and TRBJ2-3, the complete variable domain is DTGVSQNPRHKITKRGQNVTFRCDPISEHNRLYWYRQTLGQGPEFLTYFQNEAQLEKSRLLSDRFSAERPKGSFSTLEIQRTEQGDSAMYLCASRAMTDTQYFGPGTRLTVL.

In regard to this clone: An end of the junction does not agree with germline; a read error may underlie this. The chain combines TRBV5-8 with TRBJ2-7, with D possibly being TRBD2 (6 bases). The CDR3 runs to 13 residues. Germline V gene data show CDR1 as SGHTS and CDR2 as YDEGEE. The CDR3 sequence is CASSHSGSYEQYF. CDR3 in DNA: TGTGCCAGCAGCCATAGCGGTTCCTATGAGCAGTACTTC.

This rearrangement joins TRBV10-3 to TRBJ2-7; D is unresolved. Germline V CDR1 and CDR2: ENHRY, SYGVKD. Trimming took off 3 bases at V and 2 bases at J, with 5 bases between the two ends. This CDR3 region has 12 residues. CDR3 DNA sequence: TGTGCCATCAGTGAACAGACCTACGAGCAGTACTTC. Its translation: CAISEQTYEQYF.

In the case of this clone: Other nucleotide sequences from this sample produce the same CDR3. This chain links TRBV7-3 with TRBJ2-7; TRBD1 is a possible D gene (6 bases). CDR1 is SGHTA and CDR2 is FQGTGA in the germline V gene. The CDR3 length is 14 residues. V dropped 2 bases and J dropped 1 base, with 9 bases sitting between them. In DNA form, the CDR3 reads TGTGCCAGCAGCTTAGGGGGCCTATCCTACGAGCAGTACTTC. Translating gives CASSLGGLSYEQYF.

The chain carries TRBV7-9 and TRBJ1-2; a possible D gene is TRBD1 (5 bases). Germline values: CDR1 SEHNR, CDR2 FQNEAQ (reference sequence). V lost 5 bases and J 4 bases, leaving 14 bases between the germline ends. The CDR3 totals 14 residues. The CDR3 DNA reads TGTGCCAGCAGCCCCTCGACAGTAACCTATGGCTACACCTTC. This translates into CASSPSTVTYGYTF.

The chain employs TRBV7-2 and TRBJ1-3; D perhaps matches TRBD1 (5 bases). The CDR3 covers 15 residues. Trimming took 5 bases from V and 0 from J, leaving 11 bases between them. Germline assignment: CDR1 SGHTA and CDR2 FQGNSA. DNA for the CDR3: TGTGCCAGCAGCCAAGACAGCGACTCTGGAAACACCATATATTTT. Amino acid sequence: CASSQDSDSGNTIYF.

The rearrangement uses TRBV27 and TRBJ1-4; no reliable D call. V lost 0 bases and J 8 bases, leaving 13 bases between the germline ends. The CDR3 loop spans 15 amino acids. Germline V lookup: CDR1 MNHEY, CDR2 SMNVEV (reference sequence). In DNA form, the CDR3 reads TGTGCCAGCAGTTTATCAGGGAAGGCAAGGGAAAAACTGTTTTTT. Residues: CASSLSGKAREKLFF.

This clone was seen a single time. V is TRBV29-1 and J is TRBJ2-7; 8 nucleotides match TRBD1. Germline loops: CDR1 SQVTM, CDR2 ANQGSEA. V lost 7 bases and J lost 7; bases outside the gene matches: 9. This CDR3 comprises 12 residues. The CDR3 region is CSGTGPLGEQYF. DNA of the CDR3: TGCAGCGGGACAGGGCCCCTAGGGGAGCAGTACTTC.

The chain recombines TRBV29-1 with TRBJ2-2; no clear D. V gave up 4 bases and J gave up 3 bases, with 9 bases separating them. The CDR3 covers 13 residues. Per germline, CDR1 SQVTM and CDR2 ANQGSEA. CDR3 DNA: TGCAGCGTTGGAATTTTTCACACCGGGGAGCTGTTTTTT. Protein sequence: CSVGIFHTGELFF.

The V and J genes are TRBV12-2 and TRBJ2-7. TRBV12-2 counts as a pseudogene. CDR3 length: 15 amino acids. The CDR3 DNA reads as TGTGCAAGTCGCTTGTGTCGGGCCAGCTCCTACGAGCAGTACTTC. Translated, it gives CASRLCRASSYEQYF.

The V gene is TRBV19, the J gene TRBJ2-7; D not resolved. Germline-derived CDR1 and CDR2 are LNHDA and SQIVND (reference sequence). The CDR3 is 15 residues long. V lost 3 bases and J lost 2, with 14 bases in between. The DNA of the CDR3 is TGTGCCAGTAGTATTGGCGGCGGATTCCCCTACGAGCAGTACTTC. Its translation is CASSIGGGFPYEQYF.

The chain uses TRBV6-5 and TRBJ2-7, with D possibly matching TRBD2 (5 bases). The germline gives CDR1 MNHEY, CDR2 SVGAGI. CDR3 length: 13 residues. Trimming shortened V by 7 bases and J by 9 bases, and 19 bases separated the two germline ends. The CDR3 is CASTGRGSGLQYF. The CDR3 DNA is TGTGCCAGCACCGGACGGGGATCCGGTTTGCAGTACTTC.

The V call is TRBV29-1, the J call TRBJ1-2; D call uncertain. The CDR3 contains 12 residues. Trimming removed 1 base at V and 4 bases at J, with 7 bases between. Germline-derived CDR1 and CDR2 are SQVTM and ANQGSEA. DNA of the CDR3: TGCAGCGTTGAAGGCCCCCTCTATGGCTACACCTTC. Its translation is CSVEGPLYGYTF.

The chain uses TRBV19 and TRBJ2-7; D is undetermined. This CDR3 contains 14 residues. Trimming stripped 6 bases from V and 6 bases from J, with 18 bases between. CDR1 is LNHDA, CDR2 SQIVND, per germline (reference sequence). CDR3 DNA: TGTGCCAGTAGCCCCCGGACGGCCGGTAGCGAGCAGTACTTC. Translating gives CASSPRTAGSEQYF.

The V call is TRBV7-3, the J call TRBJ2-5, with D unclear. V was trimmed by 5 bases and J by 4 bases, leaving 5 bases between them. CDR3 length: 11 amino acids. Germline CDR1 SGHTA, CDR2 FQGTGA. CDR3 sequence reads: CASSRRETQYF. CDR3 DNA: TGTGCCAGCAGCCGAAGAGAGACCCAGTACTTC.

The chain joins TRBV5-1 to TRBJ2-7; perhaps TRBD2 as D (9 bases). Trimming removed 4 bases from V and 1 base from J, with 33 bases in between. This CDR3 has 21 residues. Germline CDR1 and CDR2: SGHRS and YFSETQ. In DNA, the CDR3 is TGCGCCAGCAGCCCCCCGTGGACAGGGAGCGAGGCGGGAGGGCTTTCCTACGAGCAGTACTTC. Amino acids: CASSPPWTGSEAGGLSYEQYF.

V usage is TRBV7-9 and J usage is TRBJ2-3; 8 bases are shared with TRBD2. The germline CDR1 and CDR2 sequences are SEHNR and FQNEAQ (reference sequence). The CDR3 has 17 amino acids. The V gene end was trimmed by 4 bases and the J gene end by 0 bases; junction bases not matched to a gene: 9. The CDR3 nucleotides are TGTGCCAGCAGCTCAGGCAGGACTAGCTGGAGCACAGATACGCAGTATTTT. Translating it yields CASSSGRTSWSTDTQYF.

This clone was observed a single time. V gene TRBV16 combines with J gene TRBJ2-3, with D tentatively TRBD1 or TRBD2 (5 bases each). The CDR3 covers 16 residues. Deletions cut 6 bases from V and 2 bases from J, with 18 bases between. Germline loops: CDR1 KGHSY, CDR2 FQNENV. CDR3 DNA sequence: TGTGCCAGCAGTCGCCCCGGGACGGTCCACACAGATACGCAGTATTTT. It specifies CASSRPGTVHTDTQYF.

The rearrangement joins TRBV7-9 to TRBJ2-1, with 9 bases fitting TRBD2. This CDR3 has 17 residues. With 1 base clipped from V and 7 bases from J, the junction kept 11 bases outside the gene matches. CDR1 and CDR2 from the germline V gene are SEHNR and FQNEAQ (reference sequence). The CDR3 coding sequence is TGTGCCAGCAGCTTAGGACTAGCGGCCGCCCGGGGGAATGAGCAGTTCTTC. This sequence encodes CASSLGLAAARGNEQFF.

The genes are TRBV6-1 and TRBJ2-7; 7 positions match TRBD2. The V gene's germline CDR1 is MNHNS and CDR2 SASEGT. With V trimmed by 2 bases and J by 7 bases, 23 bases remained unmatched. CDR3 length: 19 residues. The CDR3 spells CASSELLLAKNLRGWEQYF. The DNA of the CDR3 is TGTGCCAGCAGTGAATTGCTACTAGCGAAAAACTTACGGGGTTGGGAGCAGTACTTC.

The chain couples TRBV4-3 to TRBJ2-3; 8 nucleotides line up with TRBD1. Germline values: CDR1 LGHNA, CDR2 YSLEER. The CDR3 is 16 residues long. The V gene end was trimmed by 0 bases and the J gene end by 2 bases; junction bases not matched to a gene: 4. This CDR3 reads CASSQEVDRVTDTQYF. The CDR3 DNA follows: TGCGCCAGCAGCCAAGAAGTGGACAGGGTCACAGATACGCAGTATTTT.

The CDR3 sequence is CASSTHPTAGEKLFF. CDR3 in DNA: TGTGCCAGCAGCACCCATCCGACGGCGGGTGAAAAACTGTTTTTT. J is TRBJ1-4 and V is TRBV7-8; D is uncertain. The CDR3 sequence is 15 residues long. From germline, CDR1 is SGHVS and CDR2 FQNEAQ. The V end was cut by 5 bases, the J end by 7 bases, with 17 bases between.

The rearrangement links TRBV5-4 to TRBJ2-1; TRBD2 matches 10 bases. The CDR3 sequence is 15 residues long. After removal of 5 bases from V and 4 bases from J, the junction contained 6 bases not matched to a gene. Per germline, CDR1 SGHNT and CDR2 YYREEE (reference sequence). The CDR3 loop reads CASSSSGSEYNEQFF. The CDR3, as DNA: TGTGCCAGCAGTTCTAGCGGGAGTGAGTACAATGAGCAGTTCTTC.